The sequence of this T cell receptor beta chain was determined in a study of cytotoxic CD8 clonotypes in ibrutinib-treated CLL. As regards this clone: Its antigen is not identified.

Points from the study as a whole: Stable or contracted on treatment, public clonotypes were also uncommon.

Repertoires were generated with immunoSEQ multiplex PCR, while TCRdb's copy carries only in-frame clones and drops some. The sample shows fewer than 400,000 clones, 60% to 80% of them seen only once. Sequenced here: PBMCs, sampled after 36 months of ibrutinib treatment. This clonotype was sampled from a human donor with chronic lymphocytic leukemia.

Written as DNA, the CDR3 is TGTGCCAGCAGCTTAAGGGGTCCCCCCTTCGGGACTAAAACCTACAATGAGCAGTTCTTC. Protein: CASSLRGPPFGTKTYNEQFF. V is TRBV7-7 and J is TRBJ2-1; 7 bases are a match to TRBD2. CDR3 length: 20 residues. The germline CDR1 and CDR2 sequences are SSHAT and FNYEAQ (reference sequence). J lost 2 bases, V lost 2 bases, and 18 bases had no gene match.